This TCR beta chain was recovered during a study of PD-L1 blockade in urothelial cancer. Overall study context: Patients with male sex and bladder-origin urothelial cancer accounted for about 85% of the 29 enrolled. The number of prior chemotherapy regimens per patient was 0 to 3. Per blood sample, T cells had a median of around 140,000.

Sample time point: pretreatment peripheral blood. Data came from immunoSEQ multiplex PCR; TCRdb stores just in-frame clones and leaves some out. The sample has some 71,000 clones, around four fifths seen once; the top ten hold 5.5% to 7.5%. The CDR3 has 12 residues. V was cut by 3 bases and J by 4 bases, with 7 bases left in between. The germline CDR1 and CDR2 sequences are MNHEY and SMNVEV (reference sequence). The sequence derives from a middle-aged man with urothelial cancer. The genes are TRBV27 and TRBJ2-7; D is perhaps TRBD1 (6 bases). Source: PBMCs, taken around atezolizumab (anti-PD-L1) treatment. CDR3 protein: CASSLRGYEQYF. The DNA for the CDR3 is TGTGCCAGCAGTTTGAGGGGGTACGAGCAGTACTTC.